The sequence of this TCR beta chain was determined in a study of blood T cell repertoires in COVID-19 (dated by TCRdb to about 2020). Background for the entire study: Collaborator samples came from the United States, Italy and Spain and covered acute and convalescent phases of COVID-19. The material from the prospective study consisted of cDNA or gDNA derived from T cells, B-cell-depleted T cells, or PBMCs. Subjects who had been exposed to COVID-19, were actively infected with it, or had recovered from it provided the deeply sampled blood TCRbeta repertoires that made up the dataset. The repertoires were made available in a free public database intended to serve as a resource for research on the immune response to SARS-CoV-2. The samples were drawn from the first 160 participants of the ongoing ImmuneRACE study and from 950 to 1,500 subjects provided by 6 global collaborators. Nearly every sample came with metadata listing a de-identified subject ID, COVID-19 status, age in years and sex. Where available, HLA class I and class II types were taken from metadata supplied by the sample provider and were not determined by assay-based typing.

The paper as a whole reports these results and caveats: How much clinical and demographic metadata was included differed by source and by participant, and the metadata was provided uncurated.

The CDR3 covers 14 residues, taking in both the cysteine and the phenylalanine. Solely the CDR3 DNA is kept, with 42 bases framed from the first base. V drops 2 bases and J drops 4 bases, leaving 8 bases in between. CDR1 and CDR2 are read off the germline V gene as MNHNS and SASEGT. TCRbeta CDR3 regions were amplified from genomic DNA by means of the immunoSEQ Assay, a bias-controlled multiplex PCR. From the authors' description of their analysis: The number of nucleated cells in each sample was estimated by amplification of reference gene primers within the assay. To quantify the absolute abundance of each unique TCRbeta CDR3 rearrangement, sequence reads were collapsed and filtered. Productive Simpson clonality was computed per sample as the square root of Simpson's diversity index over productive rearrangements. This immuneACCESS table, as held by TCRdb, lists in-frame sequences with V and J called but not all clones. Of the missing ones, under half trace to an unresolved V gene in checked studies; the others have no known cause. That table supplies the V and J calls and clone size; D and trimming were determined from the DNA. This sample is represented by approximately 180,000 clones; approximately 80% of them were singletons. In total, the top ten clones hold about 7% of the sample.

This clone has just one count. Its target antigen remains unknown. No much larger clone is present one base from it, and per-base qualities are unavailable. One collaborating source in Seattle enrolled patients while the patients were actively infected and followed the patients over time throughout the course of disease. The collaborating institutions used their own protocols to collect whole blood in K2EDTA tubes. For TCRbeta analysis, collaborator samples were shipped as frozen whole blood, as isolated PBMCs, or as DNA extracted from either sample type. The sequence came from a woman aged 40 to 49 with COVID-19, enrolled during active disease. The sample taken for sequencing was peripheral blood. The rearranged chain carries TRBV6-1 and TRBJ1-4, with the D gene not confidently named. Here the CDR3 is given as CASSEHLGNEKLFF. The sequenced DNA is TGTGCCAGCAGTGAACATCTCGGTAATGAAAAACTGTTTTTT.